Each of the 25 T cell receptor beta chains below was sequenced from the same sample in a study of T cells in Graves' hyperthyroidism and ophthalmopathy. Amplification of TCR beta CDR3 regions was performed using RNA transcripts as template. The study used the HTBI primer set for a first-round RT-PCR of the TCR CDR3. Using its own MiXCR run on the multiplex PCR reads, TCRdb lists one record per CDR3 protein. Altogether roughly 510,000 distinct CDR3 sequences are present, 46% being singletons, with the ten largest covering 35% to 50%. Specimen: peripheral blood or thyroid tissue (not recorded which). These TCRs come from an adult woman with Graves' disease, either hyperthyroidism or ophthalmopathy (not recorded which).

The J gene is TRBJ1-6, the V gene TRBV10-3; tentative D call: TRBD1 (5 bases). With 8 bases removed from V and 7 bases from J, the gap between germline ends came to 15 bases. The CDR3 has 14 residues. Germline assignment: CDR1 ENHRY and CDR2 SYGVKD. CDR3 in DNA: TGTGCCATCCGTCAGGGTCTCCAGAATTCACCCCTCCACTTT. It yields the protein CAIRQGLQNSPLHF.

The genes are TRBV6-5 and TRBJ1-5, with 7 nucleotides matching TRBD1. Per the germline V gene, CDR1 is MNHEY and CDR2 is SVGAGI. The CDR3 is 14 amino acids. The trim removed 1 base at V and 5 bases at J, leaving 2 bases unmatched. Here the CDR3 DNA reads TGTGCCAGCAGTTACTGGCAGGGGGATCAGCCCCAGCATTTT. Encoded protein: CASSYWQGDQPQHF.

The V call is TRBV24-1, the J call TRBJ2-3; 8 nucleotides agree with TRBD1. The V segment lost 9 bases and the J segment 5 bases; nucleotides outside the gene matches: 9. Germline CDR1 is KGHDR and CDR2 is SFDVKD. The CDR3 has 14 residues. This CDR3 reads CATLPGGAGDTQYF. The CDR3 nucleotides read TGTGCCACCCTCCCAGGGGGCGCCGGAGATACGCAGTATTTT.

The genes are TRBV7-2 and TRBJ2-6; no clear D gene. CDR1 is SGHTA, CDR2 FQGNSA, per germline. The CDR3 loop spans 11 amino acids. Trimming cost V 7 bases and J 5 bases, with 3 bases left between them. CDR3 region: CASTRANVLTF. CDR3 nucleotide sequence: TGTGCCAGCACCCGGGCCAACGTCCTGACTTTC.

The CDR3 loop reads CSARSDQSNQPQHF. The DNA of the CDR3 is TGCAGTGCTAGGTCCGATCAGAGCAATCAGCCCCAGCATTTT. The chain couples TRBV20-1 to TRBJ1-5, with unresolved D. CDR1 is DFQATT and CDR2 is SNEGSKA in the germline V gene (reference sequence). V was trimmed by 3 bases and J by 1 base, leaving 10 bases between them. The CDR3 contains 14 residues.

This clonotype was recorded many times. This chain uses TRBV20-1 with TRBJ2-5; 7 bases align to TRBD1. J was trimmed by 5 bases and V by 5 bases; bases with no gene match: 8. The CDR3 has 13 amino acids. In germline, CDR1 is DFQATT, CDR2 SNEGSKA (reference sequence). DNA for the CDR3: TGCAGTGCTTCTCGGGACAGTGTTGAGACCCAGTACTTC. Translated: CSASRDSVETQYF.

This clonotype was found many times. In DNA, the CDR3 is TGTGCCAGCACCAACAGGGGTGGGACTGAAGCTTTCTTT. It specifies CASTNRGGTEAFF. The chain couples TRBV6-5 to TRBJ1-1, with 7 positions matching TRBD1. CDR3 length: 13 residues. Trimming took 7 bases from V and 5 from J; bases not matched to a gene: 7. Germline-derived CDR1 and CDR2 are MNHEY and SVGAGI.

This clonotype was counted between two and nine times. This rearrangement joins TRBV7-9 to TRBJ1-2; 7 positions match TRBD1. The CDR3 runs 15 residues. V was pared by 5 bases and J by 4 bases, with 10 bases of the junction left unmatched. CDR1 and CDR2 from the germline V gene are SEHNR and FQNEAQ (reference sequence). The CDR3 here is CASSHGQVRIYGYTF. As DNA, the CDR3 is TGTGCCAGCAGCCACGGACAGGTTAGAATCTATGGCTACACCTTC.

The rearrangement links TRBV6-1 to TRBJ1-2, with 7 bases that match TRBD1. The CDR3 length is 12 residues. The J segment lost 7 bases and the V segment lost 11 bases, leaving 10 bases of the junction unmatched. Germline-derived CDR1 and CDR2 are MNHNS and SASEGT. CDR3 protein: CAGTTGRLGYTF. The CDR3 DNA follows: TGTGCCGGCACGACAGGGCGTCTTGGCTACACCTTC.

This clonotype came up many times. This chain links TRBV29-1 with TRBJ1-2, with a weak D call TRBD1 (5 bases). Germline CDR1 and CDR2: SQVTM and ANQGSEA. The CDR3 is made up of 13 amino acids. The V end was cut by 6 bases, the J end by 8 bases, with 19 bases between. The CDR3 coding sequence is TGCAGCGTGGAACCGGGGCCGGGTGGCGGCTACACCTTC. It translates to CSVEPGPGGGYTF.

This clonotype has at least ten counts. CDR3 loop: CASVPLGGNGVWYEQYF. CDR3 in DNA: TGCGCCAGCGTACCTTTAGGCGGGAACGGTGTCTGGTACGAGCAGTACTTC. This chain links TRBV10-2 with TRBJ2-7; D might be TRBD2 (6 bases). The CDR3 runs to 17 residues. V was pared by 8 bases and J by 4 bases, with 27 bases between. Per germline, CDR1 WSHSY and CDR2 SAAADI.

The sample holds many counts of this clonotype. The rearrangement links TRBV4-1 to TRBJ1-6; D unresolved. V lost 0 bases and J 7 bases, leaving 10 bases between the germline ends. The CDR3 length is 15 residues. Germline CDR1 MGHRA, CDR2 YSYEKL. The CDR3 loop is CASSQDRRNNSPLHF. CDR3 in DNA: TGCGCCAGCAGCCAAGATAGACGGAACAATTCACCCCTCCACTTT.

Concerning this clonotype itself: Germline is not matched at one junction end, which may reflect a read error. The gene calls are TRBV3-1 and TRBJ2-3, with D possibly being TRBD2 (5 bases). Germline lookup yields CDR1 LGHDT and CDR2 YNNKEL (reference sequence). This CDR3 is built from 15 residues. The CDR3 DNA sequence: TGTGCCAGCAGTCAAGAGGGCGCCCACACAGATACGCAGTATTTT. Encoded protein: CASSQEGAHTDTQYF.

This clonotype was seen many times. CDR3 residues: CASSLDSRTLYGYTF. The CDR3, as DNA: TGCGCCAGCAGCTTGGACAGCCGAACCCTCTATGGCTACACCTTC. V usage is TRBV5-1 and J usage is TRBJ1-2; D is unresolved. Trimming shortened V by 0 bases and J by 4 bases, and 13 bases separated the two germline ends. CDR3 length equals 15 residues. The V gene's germline CDR1 is SGHRS and CDR2 YFSETQ.

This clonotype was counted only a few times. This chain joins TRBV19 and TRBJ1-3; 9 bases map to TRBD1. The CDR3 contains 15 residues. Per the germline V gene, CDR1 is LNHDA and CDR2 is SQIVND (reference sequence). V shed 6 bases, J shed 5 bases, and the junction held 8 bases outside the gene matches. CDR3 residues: CASRTPGQGRNTIYF. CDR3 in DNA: TGTGCCAGTAGGACGCCGGGACAGGGAAGAAACACCATATATTTT.

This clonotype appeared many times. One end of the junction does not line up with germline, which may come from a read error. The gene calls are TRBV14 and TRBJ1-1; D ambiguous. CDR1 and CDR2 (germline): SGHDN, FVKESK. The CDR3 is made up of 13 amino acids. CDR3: CASSQALNTEAFF. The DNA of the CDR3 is TGCGCCAGCAGCCAAGCTTTGAACACTGAAGCTTTCTTT.

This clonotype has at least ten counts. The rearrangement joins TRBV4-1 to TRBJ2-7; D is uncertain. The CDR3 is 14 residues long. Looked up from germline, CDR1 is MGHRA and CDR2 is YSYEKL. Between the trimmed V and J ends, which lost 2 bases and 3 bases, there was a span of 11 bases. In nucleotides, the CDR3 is TGCGCCAGCAGCCAACAGACTGGAAACTACGAGCAGTACTTC. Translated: CASSQQTGNYEQYF.

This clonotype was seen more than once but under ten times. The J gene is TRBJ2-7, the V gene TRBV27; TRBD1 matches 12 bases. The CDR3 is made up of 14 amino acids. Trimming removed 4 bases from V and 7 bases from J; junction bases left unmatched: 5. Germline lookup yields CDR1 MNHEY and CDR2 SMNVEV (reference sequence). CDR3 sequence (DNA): TGTGCCAGCAGTTCCCGGGACAGGGGGCTTGAGCAGTACTTC. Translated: CASSSRDRGLEQYF.

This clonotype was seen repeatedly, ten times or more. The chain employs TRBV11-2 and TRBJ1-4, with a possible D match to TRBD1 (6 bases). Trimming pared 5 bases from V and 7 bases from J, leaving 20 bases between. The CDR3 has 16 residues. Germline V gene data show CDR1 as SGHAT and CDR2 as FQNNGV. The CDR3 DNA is TGTGCCAGCAGCCCAAAGGGGGGGCGCAGGCCTGAAAAACTGTTTTTT. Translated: CASSPKGGRRPEKLFF.

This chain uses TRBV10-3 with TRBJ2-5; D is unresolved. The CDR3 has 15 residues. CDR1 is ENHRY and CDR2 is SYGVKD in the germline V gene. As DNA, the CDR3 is TGTGCGATTGACGGGTCGAACGTGCCGATGGAGACCCAGTACTTC. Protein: CAIDGSNVPMETQYF.

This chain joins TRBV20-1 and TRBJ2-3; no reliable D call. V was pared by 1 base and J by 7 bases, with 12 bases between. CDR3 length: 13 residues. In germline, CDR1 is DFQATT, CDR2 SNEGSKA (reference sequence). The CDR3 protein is CSARGAVQHTQYF. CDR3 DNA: TGCAGTGCTAGAGGAGCCGTCCAACATACGCAGTATTTT.

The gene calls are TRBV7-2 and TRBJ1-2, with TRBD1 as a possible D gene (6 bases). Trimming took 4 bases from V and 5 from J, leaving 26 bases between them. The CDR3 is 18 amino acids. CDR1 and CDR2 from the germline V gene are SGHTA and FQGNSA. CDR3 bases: TGTGCCAGCAGCTCCATGCGGGACAAAGGCTCATCGTTATATGGCTACACCTTC. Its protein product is CASSSMRDKGSSLYGYTF.

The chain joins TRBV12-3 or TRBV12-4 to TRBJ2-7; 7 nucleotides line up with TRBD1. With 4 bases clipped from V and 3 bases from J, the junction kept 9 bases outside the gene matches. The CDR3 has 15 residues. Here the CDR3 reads CASSSNRGYFYEQYF. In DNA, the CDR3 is TGTGCCAGCAGTTCAAACAGGGGTTATTTCTACGAGCAGTACTTC.

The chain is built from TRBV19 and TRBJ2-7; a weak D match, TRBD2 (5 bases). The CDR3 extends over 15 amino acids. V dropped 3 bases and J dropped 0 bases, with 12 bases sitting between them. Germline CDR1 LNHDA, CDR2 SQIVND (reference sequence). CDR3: CASSIQAESSYEQYF. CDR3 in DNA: TGTGCCAGTAGTATTCAAGCGGAGAGCTCCTACGAGCAGTACTTC.

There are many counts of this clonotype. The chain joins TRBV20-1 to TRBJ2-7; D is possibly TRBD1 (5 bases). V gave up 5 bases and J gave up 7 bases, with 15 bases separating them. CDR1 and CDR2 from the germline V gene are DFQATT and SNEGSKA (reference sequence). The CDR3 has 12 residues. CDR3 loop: CSARIPNREQYF. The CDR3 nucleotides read TGCAGTGCTCGAATCCCCAACAGGGAGCAGTACTTC.